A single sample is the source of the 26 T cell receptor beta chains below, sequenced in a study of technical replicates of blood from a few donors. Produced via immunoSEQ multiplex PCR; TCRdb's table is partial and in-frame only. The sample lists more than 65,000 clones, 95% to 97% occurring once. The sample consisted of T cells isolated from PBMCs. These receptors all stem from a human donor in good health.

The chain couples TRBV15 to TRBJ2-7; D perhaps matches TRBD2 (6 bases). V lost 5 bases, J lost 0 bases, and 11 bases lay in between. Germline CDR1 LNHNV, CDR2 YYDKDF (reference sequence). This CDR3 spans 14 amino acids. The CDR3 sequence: CATSVAGFSYEQYF. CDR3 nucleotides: TGTGCCACCAGCGTGGCGGGATTCTCCTACGAGCAGTACTTC.

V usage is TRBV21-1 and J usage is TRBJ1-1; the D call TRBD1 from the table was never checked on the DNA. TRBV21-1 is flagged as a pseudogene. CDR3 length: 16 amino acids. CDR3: CASSTRQGATGTEAFF. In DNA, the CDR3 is TGTGCCAGCAGCACCCGACAGGGGGCTACGGGAACTGAAGCTTTCTTT.

The CDR3 protein is CASSSSGVVSYEQYF. The CDR3 bases are TGTGCCAGCAGCTCCTCAGGGGTTGTATCCTACGAGCAGTACTTC. The gene calls are TRBV7-2 and TRBJ2-7; D is possibly TRBD1 (6 bases). Germline assignment: CDR1 SGHTA and CDR2 FQGNSA. This CDR3 spans 15 amino acids. Trimming left V 4 bases short and J 1 base short, with 14 bases between.

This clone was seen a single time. CDR3 nucleotide sequence: TGTGCCAGCAGCGGCGGGAGGGCCACAGATACGCAGTATTTT. Translated, it gives CASSGGRATDTQYF. This chain links TRBV7-3 with TRBJ2-3; 9 nucleotides align to TRBD2. This CDR3 spans 14 amino acids. V lost 5 bases to trimming and J lost 2 bases; unmatched junction nucleotides: 2. In germline, CDR1 is SGHTA, CDR2 FQGTGA.

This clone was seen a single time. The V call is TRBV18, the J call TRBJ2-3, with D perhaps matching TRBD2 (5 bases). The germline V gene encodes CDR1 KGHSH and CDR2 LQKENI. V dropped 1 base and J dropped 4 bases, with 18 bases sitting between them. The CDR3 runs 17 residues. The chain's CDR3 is CASSPRFLRLAPDTQYF. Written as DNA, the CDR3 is TGTGCCAGCTCACCACGGTTTCTCAGGCTAGCCCCAGATACGCAGTATTTT.

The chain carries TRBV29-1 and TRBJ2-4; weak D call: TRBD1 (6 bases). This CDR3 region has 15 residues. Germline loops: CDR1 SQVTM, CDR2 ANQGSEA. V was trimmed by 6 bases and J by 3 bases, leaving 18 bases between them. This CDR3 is CSVEVGGLVKNIQYF. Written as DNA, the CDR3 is TGCAGCGTCGAGGTTGGGGGCTTAGTCAAAAACATTCAGTACTTC.

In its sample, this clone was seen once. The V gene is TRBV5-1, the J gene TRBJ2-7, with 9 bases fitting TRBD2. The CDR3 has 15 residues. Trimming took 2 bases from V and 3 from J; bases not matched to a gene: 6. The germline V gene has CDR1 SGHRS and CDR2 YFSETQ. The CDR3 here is CASSFSSGVLYEQYF. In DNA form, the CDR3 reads TGCGCCAGCAGCTTTTCTAGCGGGGTACTCTACGAGCAGTACTTC.

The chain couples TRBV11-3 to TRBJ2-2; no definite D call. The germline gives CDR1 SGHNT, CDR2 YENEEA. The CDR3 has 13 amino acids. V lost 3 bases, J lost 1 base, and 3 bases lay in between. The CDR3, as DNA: TGTGCCAGCAGCTTCCGGAACACCGGGGAGCTGTTTTTT. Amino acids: CASSFRNTGELFF.

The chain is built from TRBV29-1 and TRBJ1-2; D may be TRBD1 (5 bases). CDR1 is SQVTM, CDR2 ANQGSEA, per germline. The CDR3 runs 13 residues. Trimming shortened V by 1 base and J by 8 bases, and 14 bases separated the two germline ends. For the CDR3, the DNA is TGCAGCGTTGAAGGGGGGGGAGGAGGAGGCTACACCTTC. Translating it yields CSVEGGGGGGYTF.

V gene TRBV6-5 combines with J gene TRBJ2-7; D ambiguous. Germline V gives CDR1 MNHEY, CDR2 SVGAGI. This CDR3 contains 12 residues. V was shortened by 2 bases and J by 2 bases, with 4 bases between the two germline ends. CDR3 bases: TGTGCCAGCAGTTACAGCGCCTACGAGCAGTACTTC. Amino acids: CASSYSAYEQYF.

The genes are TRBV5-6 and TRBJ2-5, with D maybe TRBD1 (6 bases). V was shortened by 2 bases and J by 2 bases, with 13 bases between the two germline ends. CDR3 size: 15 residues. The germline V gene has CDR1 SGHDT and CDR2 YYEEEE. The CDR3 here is CASSLLSGVQETQYF. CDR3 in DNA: TGTGCCAGCAGCTTACTCTCAGGGGTACAAGAGACCCAGTACTTC.

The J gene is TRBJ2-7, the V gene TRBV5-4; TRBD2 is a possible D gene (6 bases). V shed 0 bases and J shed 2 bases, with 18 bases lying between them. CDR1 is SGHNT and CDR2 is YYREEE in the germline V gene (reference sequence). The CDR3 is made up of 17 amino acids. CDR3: CASSLVSWDSLAYEQYF. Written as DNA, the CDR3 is TGTGCCAGCAGCTTGGTATCTTGGGACTCCTTAGCCTACGAGCAGTACTTC.

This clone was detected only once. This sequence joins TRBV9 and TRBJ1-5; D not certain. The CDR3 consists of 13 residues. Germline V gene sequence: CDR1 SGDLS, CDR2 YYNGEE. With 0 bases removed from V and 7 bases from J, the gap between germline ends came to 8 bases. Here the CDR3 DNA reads TGTGCCAGCAGCGTAGGGTATAGCCAGCCCCAGCATTTT. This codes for CASSVGYSQPQHF.

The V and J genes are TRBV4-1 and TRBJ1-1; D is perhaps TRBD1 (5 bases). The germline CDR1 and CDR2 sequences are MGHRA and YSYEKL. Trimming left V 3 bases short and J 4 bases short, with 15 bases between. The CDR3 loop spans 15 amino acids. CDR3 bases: TGCGCCAGCAGCCATGCACGGGACTTGGGCACTGAAGCTTTCTTT. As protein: CASSHARDLGTEAFF.

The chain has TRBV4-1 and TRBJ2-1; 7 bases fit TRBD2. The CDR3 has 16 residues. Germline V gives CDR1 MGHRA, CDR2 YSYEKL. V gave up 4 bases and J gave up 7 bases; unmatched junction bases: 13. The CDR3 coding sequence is TGCGCCAGCAGCCTCCCCAGGGACTACGTCGGTAATGAGCAGTTCTTC. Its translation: CASSLPRDYVGNEQFF.

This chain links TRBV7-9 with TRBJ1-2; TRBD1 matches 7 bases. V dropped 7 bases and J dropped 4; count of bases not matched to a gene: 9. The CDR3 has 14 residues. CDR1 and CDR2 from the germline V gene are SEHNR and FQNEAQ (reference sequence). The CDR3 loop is CASNIGGSAYGYTF. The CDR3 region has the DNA TGTGCCAGCAATATAGGGGGCTCAGCCTATGGCTACACCTTC. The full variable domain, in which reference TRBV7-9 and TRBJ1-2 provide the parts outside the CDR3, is DTGVSQNPRHKITKRGQNVTFRCDPISEHNRLYWYRQTLGQGPEFLTYFQNEAQLEKSRLLSDRFSAERPKGSFSTLEIQRTEQGDSAMYLCASNIGGSAYGYTFGSGTRLTVV.

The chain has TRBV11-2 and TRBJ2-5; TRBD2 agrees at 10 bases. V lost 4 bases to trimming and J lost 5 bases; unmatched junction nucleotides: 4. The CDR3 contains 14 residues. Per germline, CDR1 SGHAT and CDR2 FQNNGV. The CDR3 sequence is CASSYSAGGETQYF. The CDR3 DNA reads TGTGCCAGCAGCTATTCAGCGGGAGGGGAGACCCAGTACTTC. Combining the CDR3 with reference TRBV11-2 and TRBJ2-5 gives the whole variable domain EAGVAQSPRYKIIEKRQSVAFWCNPISGHATLYWYQQILGQGPKLLIQFQNNGVVDDSQLPKDRFSAERLKGVDSTLKIQPAKLEDSAVYLCASSYSAGGETQYFGPGTRLLVL.

The CDR3 DNA reads TGCGCCAGCAGCTTAGGAGGAGTCAACTATGGCTACACCTTC. Translating gives CASSLGGVNYGYTF. The J gene is TRBJ1-2, the V gene TRBV5-1; D gene uncertain. With 2 bases removed from V and 2 bases from J, the gap between germline ends came to 10 bases. CDR3 length: 14 residues. Germline V lookup: CDR1 SGHRS, CDR2 YFSETQ.

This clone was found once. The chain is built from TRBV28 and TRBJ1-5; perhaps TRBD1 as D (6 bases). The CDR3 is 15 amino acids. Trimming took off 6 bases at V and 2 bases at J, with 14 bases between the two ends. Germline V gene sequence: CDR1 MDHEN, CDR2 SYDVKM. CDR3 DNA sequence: TGTGCCAGCAGCATACAGGGATTTGGCAATCAGCCCCAGCATTTT. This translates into CASSIQGFGNQPQHF. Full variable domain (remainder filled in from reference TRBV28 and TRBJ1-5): DVKVTQSSRYLVKRTGEKVFLECVQDMDHENMFWYRQDPGLGLRLIYFSYDVKMKEKGDIPEGYSVSREKKERFSLILESASTNQTSMYLCASSIQGFGNQPQHFGDGTRLSIL.

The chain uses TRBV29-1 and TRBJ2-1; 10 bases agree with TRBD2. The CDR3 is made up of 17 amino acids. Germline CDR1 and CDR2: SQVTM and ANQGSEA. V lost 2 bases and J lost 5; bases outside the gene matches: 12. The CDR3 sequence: CSVELAGVFYNNNEQFF. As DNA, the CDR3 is TGCAGCGTTGAACTAGCGGGAGTTTTCTACAACAACAATGAGCAGTTCTTC.

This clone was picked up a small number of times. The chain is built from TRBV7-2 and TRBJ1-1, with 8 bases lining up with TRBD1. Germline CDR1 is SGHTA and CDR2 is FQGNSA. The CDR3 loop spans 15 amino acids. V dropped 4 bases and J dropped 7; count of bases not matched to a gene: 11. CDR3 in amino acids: CASSSWTGRRDEAFF. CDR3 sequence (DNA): TGTGCCAGCAGCTCCTGGACAGGGAGAAGGGATGAAGCTTTCTTT.

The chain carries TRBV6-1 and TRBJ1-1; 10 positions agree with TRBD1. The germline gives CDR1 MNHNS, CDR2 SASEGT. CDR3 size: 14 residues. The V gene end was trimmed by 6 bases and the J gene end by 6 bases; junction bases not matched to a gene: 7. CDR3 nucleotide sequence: TGTGCCAGCAGGGGGACAGGGGAGATCTCTGAAGCTTTCTTT. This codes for CASRGTGEISEAFF.

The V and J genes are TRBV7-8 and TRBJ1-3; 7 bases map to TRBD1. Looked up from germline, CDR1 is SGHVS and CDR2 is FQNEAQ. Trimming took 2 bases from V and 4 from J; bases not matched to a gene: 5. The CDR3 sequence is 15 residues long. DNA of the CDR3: TGTGCCAGCAGCTTATGGAGGGGGCTAGGAAACACCATATATTTT. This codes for CASSLWRGLGNTIYF.

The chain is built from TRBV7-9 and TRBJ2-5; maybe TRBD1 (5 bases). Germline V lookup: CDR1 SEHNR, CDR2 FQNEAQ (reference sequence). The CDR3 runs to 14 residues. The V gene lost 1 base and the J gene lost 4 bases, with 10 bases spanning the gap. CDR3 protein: CASSLDSGPETQYF. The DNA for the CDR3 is TGTGCCAGCAGCTTAGATTCAGGGCCAGAGACCCAGTACTTC.

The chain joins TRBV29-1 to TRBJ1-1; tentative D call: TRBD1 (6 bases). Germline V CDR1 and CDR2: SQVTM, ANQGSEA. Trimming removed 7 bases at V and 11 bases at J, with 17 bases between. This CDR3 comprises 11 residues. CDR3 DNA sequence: TGCAGCGCCCCGGGACAAGTTGGCGCTTTCTTT. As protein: CSAPGQVGAFF.

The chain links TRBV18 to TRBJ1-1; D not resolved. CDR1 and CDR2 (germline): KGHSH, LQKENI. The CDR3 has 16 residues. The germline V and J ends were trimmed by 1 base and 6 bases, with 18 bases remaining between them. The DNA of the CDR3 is TGTGCCAGCTCACCACGGTCTGCCGCTACTGGAGCTGAAGCTTTCTTT. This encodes CASSPRSAATGAEAFF.